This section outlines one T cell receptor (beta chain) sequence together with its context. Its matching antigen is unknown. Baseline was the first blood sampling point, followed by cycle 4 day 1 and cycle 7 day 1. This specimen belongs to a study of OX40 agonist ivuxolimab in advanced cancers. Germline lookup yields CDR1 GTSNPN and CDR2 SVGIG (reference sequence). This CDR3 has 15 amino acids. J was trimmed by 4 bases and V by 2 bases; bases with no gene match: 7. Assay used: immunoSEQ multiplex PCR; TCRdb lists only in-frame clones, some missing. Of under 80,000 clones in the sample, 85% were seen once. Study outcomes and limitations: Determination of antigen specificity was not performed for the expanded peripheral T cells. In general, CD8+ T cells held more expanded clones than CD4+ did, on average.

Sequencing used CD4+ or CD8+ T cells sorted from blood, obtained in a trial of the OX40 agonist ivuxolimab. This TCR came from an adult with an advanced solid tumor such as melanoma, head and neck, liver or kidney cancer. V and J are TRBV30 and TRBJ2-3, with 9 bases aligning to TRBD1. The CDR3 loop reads CAWSRRTGVADTQYF. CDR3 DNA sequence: TGTGCCTGGAGTCGTAGGACAGGGGTGGCAGATACGCAGTATTTT.